A selection of T cell receptor beta chains follows, all from one sample in a study of CD8 T cells in ankylosing spondylitis. TCRdb reprocessed the 5' RACE reads with MiXCR, giving one entry per CDR3 protein. The sample consists of approximately 260,000 distinct CDR3 sequences, over 8.5% of them appearing once. The sample taken for sequencing was blood, either unsorted or a sorted T cell fraction (not recorded which). Source of these receptors: a male donor with ankylosing spondylitis or in good health (not recorded which). CDR3s include the opening cysteine and the closing phenylalanine or tryptophan. The order of the fields is J gene, D gene, clone size, V gene, CDR3 protein, CDR3 DNA. A D gene is named only where the DNA matches it firmly. Where a row states a size, it is once, few, many or the class of an expanded clone; other rows omit it.

J: TRBJ2-3
D: -
size: many
V: TRBV5-5
CDR3: CASSSPRTGLYF
DNA: TGTGCCAGCAGTTCGCCCAGGACCGGCCTGTATTTT

J: TRBJ1-5
D: -
size: many
V: TRBV20-1
CDR3: CSARDFSGTNQPQHF
DNA: TGCAGTGCTAGAGATTTTTCAGGGACCAATCAGCCCCAGCATTTT

J: TRBJ1-2
D: -
size: many
V: TRBV9
CDR3: CASSVVAGVYGYTF
DNA: TGTGCCAGCAGCGTAGTGGCGGGCGTCTATGGCTACACCTTC

J: TRBJ1-5
D: -
size: many
V: TRBV7-9
CDR3: CASSSTNQPQHF
DNA: TGTGCCAGCAGCTCGACCAATCAGCCCCAGCATTTT

J: TRBJ2-7
D: -
size: few
V: TRBV5-1
CDR3: CASSPGDLKNEQYF
DNA: TGCGCCAGCAGCCCCGGGGACCTTAAGAACGAGCAGTACTTC

J: TRBJ2-5
D: TRBD2
size: many
V: TRBV20-1
CDR3: CSARDGVAGTATQYF
DNA: TGCAGTGCTAGAGACGGGGTAGCGGGGACGGCGACCCAGTACTTC

J: TRBJ1-2
D: -
size: many
V: TRBV5-1
CDR3: CASSLITDTSVGYGYTF
DNA: TGCGCCAGCAGCTTAATAACGGACACCTCCGTAGGCTATGGCTACACCTTC

J: TRBJ2-7
D: -
size: -
V: TRBV12-3/TRBV12-4
CDR3: CASSWAGRNGEQYF
DNA: TGTGCCAGCAGTTGGGCGGGACGGAACGGAGAGCAGTACTTC

J: TRBJ1-1
D: TRBD1
size: -
V: TRBV7-9
CDR3: CASSPTGRYTEAFF
DNA: TGTGCCAGCAGCCCGACAGGGCGATACACTGAAGCTTTCTTT

J: TRBJ2-7
D: -
size: few
V: TRBV28
CDR3: CASSLDTLGGQYF
DNA: TGTGCCAGCAGTTTGGACACCCTCGGAGGGCAGTACTTC

J: TRBJ2-1
D: -
size: many
V: TRBV20-1
CDR3: CSALRAAYNEQFF
DNA: TGCAGTGCTTTACGGGCCGCTTACAATGAGCAGTTCTTC

J: TRBJ2-3
D: TRBD2
size: -
V: TRBV6-1
CDR3: CASTSGGGPDTQYF
DNA: TGTGCCAGTACTAGCGGGGGGGGCCCAGATACGCAGTATTTT

J: TRBJ2-2
D: TRBD2
size: few
V: TRBV27
CDR3: CASGTSGTGELFF
DNA: TGTGCCAGCGGGACTAGCGGCACCGGGGAGCTGTTTTTT

J: TRBJ2-7
D: TRBD2
size: few
V: TRBV4-2
CDR3: CASSQRGAGVYEQYF
DNA: TGTGCCAGCAGCCAGAGGGGAGCGGGAGTCTACGAGCAGTACTTC

J: TRBJ2-1
D: TRBD1
size: -
V: TRBV27
CDR3: CASSLRVGGQGPSSYNEQFF
DNA: TGTGCCAGCAGTTTAAGAGTAGGAGGACAGGGACCGAGCTCCTACAATGAGCAGTTCTTC

J: TRBJ2-2
D: -
size: -
V: TRBV20-1
CDR3: CCASLGNRGGNTGELFF
DNA: TGCTGTGCTAGCTTGGGGAACAGGGGAGGGAACACCGGGGAGCTGTTTTTT

J: TRBJ1-4
D: -
size: -
V: TRBV20-1
CDR3: CSARDPVGETNEKLFF
DNA: TGCAGTGCTAGAGACCCCGTGGGGGAGACTAATGAAAAACTGTTTTTT

J: TRBJ2-3
D: -
size: many
V: TRBV6-6
CDR3: CASRPRDDNPQYF
DNA: TGTGCCAGCAGGCCTCGGGACGACAACCCACAGTATTTT

J: TRBJ2-3
D: -
size: few
V: TRBV7-2
CDR3: CASSFPGTLYTDTQYF
DNA: TGTGCCAGCAGCTTCCCCGGGACACTCTACACAGATACGCAGTATTTT

J: TRBJ2-7
D: -
size: few
V: TRBV7-8
CDR3: CASSWGGDVLYEQYF
DNA: TGTGCCAGCAGCTGGGGGGGCGATGTCCTGTACGAGCAGTACTTC

J: TRBJ1-1
D: TRBD1
size: many
V: TRBV7-2
CDR3: CASSPERRGLFRRNTEAFF
DNA: TGTGCCAGCAGTCCCGAGCGCAGGGGGCTATTCCGAAGGAACACTGAAGCTTTCTTT

J: TRBJ1-3
D: -
size: many
V: TRBV25-1
CDR3: CASNSGNTIYF
DNA: TGTGCCAGCAATTCTGGAAACACCATATATTTT

J: TRBJ2-5
D: TRBD2
size: many
V: TRBV12-3/TRBV12-4
CDR3: CASSPGLAGSETQYF
DNA: TGTGCCAGCAGTCCGGGACTAGCGGGCTCGGAGACCCAGTACTTC

J: TRBJ2-3
D: -
size: many
V: TRBV5-6
CDR3: CASRGAVSTDTQYF
DNA: TGTGCCAGCAGAGGGGCGGTGAGCACAGATACGCAGTATTTT

J: TRBJ1-5
D: TRBD1
size: many
V: TRBV12-3/TRBV12-4
CDR3: CASSHTGAGNQPQHF
DNA: TGTGCCAGCAGCCACACAGGGGCGGGCAATCAGCCCCAGCATTTT

J: TRBJ2-1
D: -
size: many
V: TRBV12-3/TRBV12-4
CDR3: CATAQGWNEQFF
DNA: TGTGCCACCGCACAGGGCTGGAATGAGCAGTTCTTC

J: TRBJ1-5
D: TRBD1
size: many
V: TRBV29-1
CDR3: CSVVTGGDQPQHF
DNA: TGCAGCGTTGTAACAGGGGGTGATCAGCCCCAGCATTTT

J: TRBJ2-5
D: TRBD1
size: many
V: TRBV5-1
CDR3: CASSLTGEWGETQYF
DNA: TGCGCCAGCAGCTTGACAGGGGAGTGGGGAGAGACCCAGTACTTC

J: TRBJ1-2
D: -
size: -
V: TRBV6-1
CDR3: CASRQDANYGYTF
DNA: TGTGCCAGCAGACAGGACGCTAACTATGGCTACACCTTC

J: TRBJ1-5
D: -
size: many
V: TRBV12-3/TRBV12-4
CDR3: CASSGVLSNQPQHF
DNA: TGTGCCAGCAGTGGGGTCCTTAGCAATCAGCCCCAGCATTTT

J: TRBJ2-2
D: TRBD1
size: many
V: TRBV5-8
CDR3: CASSLDETGIGELFF
DNA: TGTGCCAGCAGCTTGGATGAGACAGGGATCGGGGAGCTGTTTTTT

J: TRBJ2-1
D: -
size: many
V: TRBV7-7
CDR3: CASSTDSYNEQFF
DNA: TGTGCTAGCAGCACCGACTCCTACAATGAGCAGTTCTTC

J: TRBJ2-3
D: TRBD2
size: many
V: TRBV19
CDR3: CASKGTTMADTQYF
DNA: TGTGCCAGTAAGGGGACTACCATGGCGGATACGCAGTATTTT

J: TRBJ2-4
D: TRBD1
size: many
V: TRBV7-9
CDR3: CASSFRTGRTDIQYF
DNA: TGTGCCAGCAGCTTCCGGACAGGGCGGACAGACATTCAGTACTTC

J: TRBJ2-1
D: -
size: many
V: TRBV7-3
CDR3: CASSLTSSGNEQFF
DNA: TGTGCCAGCAGTCTAACCAGCTCAGGAAATGAGCAGTTCTTC

J: TRBJ2-7
D: -
size: few
V: TRBV7-3
CDR3: CASSLQGGYEQYF
DNA: TGTGCCAGCAGCCTACAGGGCGGCTACGAGCAGTACTTC

J: TRBJ2-2
D: -
size: many
V: TRBV6-2/TRBV6-3
CDR3: CASSYRARELFF
DNA: TGTGCCAGCAGTTATAGGGCCAGGGAGCTGTTTTTT

J: TRBJ2-3
D: TRBD2
size: many
V: TRBV4-2
CDR3: CASSPYQSGGSTDTQYF
DNA: TGTGCCAGCAGCCCCTACCAAAGCGGGGGGAGCACAGATACGCAGTATTTT

J: TRBJ2-1
D: -
size: -
V: TRBV10-3
CDR3: CAISESPMEGDRFYNEQFF
DNA: TGTGCCATCAGTGAGTCGCCAATGGAGGGGGACCGGTTCTACAATGAGCAGTTCTTC

J: TRBJ1-1
D: -
size: many
V: TRBV5-1
CDR3: CASSLGRSLGGTEAFF
DNA: TGCGCCAGCAGCCTGGGACGGAGCCTGGGGGGCACTGAAGCTTTCTTT

J: TRBJ1-1
D: -
size: many
V: TRBV29-1
CDR3: CSGRDGGGTEAFF
DNA: TGCAGCGGCCGGGACGGGGGCGGGACTGAAGCTTTCTTT

J: TRBJ1-5
D: -
size: many
V: TRBV4-1
CDR3: CASSQGQGGQPQHF
DNA: TGCGCCAGCAGCCAAGGGCAGGGCGGCCAGCCCCAGCATTTT